The text below deals with one T cell receptor beta chain. This entry belongs to a study of T cell repertoires in ileal Crohn's disease. Looking at the study overall: Postoperative therapy was given to about half: about a dozen thiopurines, about 19 anti-TNF agents.

Trimming removed 0 bases at V and 1 base at J, with 15 bases between. This CDR3 is 17 amino acids long. CDR1 and CDR2 from the germline V gene are MNHNS and SASEGT. Libraries were prepared by immunoSEQ multiplex PCR; TCRdb keeps only in-frame clonotypes and omits some of them. The sample has approximately 9,000 clones; roughly four fifths are singletons. The receptor was isolated from an adult with Crohn's disease. This sequence joins TRBV6-1 and TRBJ2-5; D remains unclear. Sample: ileal tissue. The CDR3 DNA sequence: TGTGCCAGCAGTGAAGCGACCAATAGACAAACCCAAGAGACCCAGTACTTC. It codes for CASSEATNRQTQETQYF.